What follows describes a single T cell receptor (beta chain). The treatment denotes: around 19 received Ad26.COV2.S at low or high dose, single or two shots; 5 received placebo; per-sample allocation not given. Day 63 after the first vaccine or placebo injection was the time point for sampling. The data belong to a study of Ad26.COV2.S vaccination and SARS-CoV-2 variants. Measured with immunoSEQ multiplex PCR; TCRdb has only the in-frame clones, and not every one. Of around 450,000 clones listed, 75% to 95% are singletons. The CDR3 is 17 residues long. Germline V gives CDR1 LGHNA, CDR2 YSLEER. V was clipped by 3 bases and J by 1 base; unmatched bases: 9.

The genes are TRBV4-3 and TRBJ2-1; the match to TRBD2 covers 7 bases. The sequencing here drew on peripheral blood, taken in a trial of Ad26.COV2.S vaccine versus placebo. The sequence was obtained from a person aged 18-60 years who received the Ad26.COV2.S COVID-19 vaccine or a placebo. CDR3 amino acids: CASSQETSWLSYNEQFF. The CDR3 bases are TGCGCCAGCAGCCAGGAGACTAGCTGGCTGTCCTACAATGAGCAGTTCTTC.